This note documents a single TCR beta chain sequence. What it binds is unknown. The CDR3 extends over 16 amino acids. CDR1 MDHEN and CDR2 SYDVKM come from the germline V gene. V gave up 2 bases and J gave up 13 bases; unmatched junction bases: 12. Generation of TCR cDNA used 5'RACE template switching (which added a universal primer site and UMIs). TCRdb passed the 5' RACE reads through MiXCR, listing each CDR3 protein once. The sample includes 300,000 to 400,000 distinct CDR3 sequences, roughly an eighth seen only once; the top ten take roughly 3%. These data belong to a study of T cells after yellow fever vaccination. Study background: The SMART-Seq v4 Ultra Low Input method served to prepare the low-cell-number fractions.

Findings of the study overall: Sorted repertoires could include abundant contaminating clonotypes from bulk cells. Post-booster reappearance was seen for most primary-vaccination clones (around 96% CD4, 85% to 90% CD8).

The J gene is TRBJ2-1, the V gene TRBV28; 12 bases line up with TRBD2. The sample here was CD4+ T cells sorted from PBMCs, taken 15 days after the yellow fever booster vaccination. This sequence was found in a man in his late teens or twenties who received the YFV17D yellow fever vaccine. The chain's CDR3 is CASSLGGLAGLSAQFF. The CDR3 DNA sequence: TGTGCCAGCAGTTTAGGAGGACTAGCGGGGCTCTCTGCACAGTTCTTC.